This T cell receptor (beta chain) was profiled in a study of shared clonotypes between healthy human individuals. CDR1 is SQVTM and CDR2 is ANQGSEA in the germline V gene. V was pared by 4 bases and J by 5 bases, with 0 bases of the junction left unmatched. The CDR3 loop spans 11 amino acids. About 200 ng DNA, 25,000 to 35,000 T cell genomes, went into each sorted-subset replicate PCR. The assay was immunoSEQ multiplex PCR, and TCRdb's table has in-frame clones only and misses some. The table has some 1,100,000 clones, about 84% seen once. This sequence was found in a man between 18 and 29 years old in good health. Some clones in this sample may be carry-over from other donors' samples. V and J are TRBV29-1 and TRBJ2-5, with 8 positions matching TRBD1. Sample: memory CD4+ T cells from PBMCs. The subset denotes: CD45RA-negative fraction. The chain's CDR3 is CSVGQGETQYF. The CDR3 coding sequence is TGCAGCGTTGGACAGGGGGAGACCCAGTACTTC. The full variable domain, its missing parts supplied by reference TRBV29-1 and TRBJ2-5, is SAVISQKPSRDICQRGTSLTIQCQVDSQVTMMFWYRQQPGQSLTLIATANQGSEATYESGFVIDKFPISRPNLTFSTLTVSNMSPEDSSIYLCSVGQGETQYFGPGTRLLVL.